A selection of T cell receptor beta chains follows, all from one sample in a study of blood T cell repertoires in COVID-19. Only in-frame clones appear in the TCRdb table, and some are missing; sequencing was by immunoSEQ multiplex PCR. This table has some 300,000 clones, roughly 86% appearing once. The sequencing input was PBMCs or T cells enriched from blood (not recorded which). The receptors come from a woman aged 25 to 45 who had recovered from COVID-19. The CDR3 runs from the conserved cysteine through the conserved F or W. Fields, in order: clone size, V gene, CDR3 length, J gene, D gene, CDR3 protein. A D gene is named only where the DNA matches it firmly. Size tells how often a clone was seen (once, few, many) or the class of an expanded clone, and some rows leave it out.

.,TRBV5-1,13,TRBJ2-1,.,CASSLTGDNEQFF
.,TRBV7-6,17,TRBJ2-2,TRBD2,CASSKGTSSPNTGELFF
.,TRBV7-9,18,TRBJ2-3,TRBD1,CASSLYTGGGRFTDTQYF
.,TRBV28,13,TRBJ2-7,.,CASWAGPAYEQYF
.,TRBV30,14,TRBJ2-7,.,CAWDEQGWNDEQYF
.,TRBV3-1/TRBV3-2,19,TRBJ2-3,TRBD2,CASSPGLAGAGPVTDTQYF
.,TRBV28,16,TRBJ1-6,.,CASKTPLGQGNSPLHF
.,TRBV2,14,TRBJ2-7,.,CASSEDQVPYEQYF
.,TRBV6-5,14,TRBJ1-1,.,CASSYPPRVAEAFF
.,TRBV28,14,TRBJ2-7,TRBD2,CASSSGGPSYEQYF
once,TRBV6-6,14,TRBJ2-5,.,CASSHREGAETQYF
.,TRBV9,16,TRBJ2-5,TRBD2,CASSVADGRSGETQYF
once,TRBV5-8,19,TRBJ2-3,TRBD2,CASSSGRTSGDISTDTQYF
.,TRBV3-1/TRBV3-2,14,TRBJ1-2,.,CASSQDRGWNGYTF
.,TRBV14,16,TRBJ1-5,TRBD1,CAMETDRVGPRQPQHF
.,TRBV30,16,TRBJ2-1,.,CAWSAPRGGGDNEQFF
.,TRBV9,15,TRBJ2-1,TRBD2,CASSVKLAGPNEQFF
.,TRBV6-5,13,TRBJ1-2,TRBD1,CASSYWTGSGYTF
.,TRBV28,15,TRBJ2-7,.,CASSLMGSLTYEQYF